Listed below are T cell receptor beta chains from one sample, sequenced in a study of blood T cell repertoires in COVID-19. Data came from immunoSEQ multiplex PCR; TCRdb stores just in-frame clones and leaves some out. The sample includes 350,000 to 550,000 clones, approximately 90% seen only once; the top ten take around 4.4%. The sequenced sample was peripheral blood. The receptor set was obtained from a woman in her 30s with acute or convalescent COVID-19. CDR3s include the opening cysteine and the closing phenylalanine or tryptophan. A D gene is named only where the DNA matches it firmly. Clone size, where shown, is once, few, many, or a class for clones that have expanded.

j_call v_call d_call clone_size cdr3_aa cdr3_nt
TRBJ2-2 TRBV19 TRBD1 - CASSIDPQGDTGELFF TGTGCCAGTAGTATAGATCCGCAGGGGGACACCGGGGAGCTGTTTTTT
TRBJ1-1 TRBV30 - - CAWGGQWNTEAFF TGTGCCTGGGGCGGACAGTGGAACACTGAAGCTTTCTTT
TRBJ2-3 TRBV2 TRBD2 - CASSHPTSSSTDTQYF TGTGCCAGCAGTCACCCGACTAGCAGTAGCACAGATACGCAGTATTTT
TRBJ2-3 TRBV4-1 TRBD1 - CASSQDIDRENPDTQYF TGCGCCAGCAGCCAAGATATCGACAGGGAGAATCCAGATACGCAGTATTTT
TRBJ1-1 TRBV5-1 - - CASSLAGRGMNTEAFF TGCGCCAGCAGCTTGGCGGGTAGGGGAATGAACACTGAAGCTTTCTTT
TRBJ2-5 TRBV5-1 - - CASSRQRQETQYF TGCGCCAGTTCAAGACAGAGACAAGAGACCCAGTACTTC
TRBJ1-1 TRBV5-4 - - CASSLSNTEAFF TGTGCCAGCAGCTTAAGCAACACTGAAGCTTTCTTT
TRBJ2-1 TRBV7-9 - few CASSLAVERNEQFF TGTGCCAGCAGCTTAGCGGTAGAGAGGAATGAGCAGTTCTTC
TRBJ1-4 TRBV28 TRBD1 - CASSLDREELFF TGTGCCAGCAGTCTTGACAGGGAAGAACTGTTTTTT
TRBJ1-6 TRBV1 - - CTSKRPGIGNSPLHF TGCACCAGTAAGCGTCCAGGGATCGGCAATTCACCCCTCCACTTT
TRBJ2-7 TRBV6-2/TRBV6-3 TRBD1 - CASSSRDRDNEQYF TGTGCCAGCAGCTCCCGGGACAGGGACAACGAGCAGTACTTC
TRBJ1-1 TRBV18 TRBD1 - CASSPGQGASSEAFF TGTGCCAGCTCACCGGGACAGGGGGCTTCGTCTGAAGCTTTCTTT
TRBJ1-1 TRBV11-2 TRBD1 - CASSRTGGNTEAFF TGTGCCAGCAGCCGGACAGGGGGTAACACTGAAGCTTTCTTT
TRBJ1-2 TRBV20-1 - once CSVGATYGYTF TGCAGTGTTGGAGCTACCTATGGCTACACCTTC
TRBJ2-5 TRBV18 TRBD1 - CASSTRQGETQYF TGTGCCAGCTCAACCCGACAGGGAGAGACCCAGTACTTC
TRBJ1-2 TRBV6-5 TRBD1 - CASSPGTGDYGYTF TGTGCCAGCAGTCCCGGGACAGGGGACTATGGCTACACCTTC
TRBJ2-5 TRBV12-5 TRBD1 - CASGPTRTGNQETQYF TGTGCTAGTGGTCCTACCCGGACAGGGAACCAAGAGACCCAGTACTTC
TRBJ2-1 TRBV4-2 TRBD1 - CASSQVRGPYNEQFF TGTGCCAGCAGCCAAGTAAGGGGGCCCTACAATGAGCAGTTCTTC
TRBJ1-2 TRBV6-5 - - CASSPGVSYGYTF TGTGCCAGCAGCCCAGGGGTTTCCTATGGCTACACCTTC
TRBJ1-1 TRBV29-1 TRBD1 once CSVVRDRGIRAFF TGCAGCGTTGTTCGAGACAGGGGGATTCGCGCTTTCTTT
TRBJ1-2 TRBV20-1 - - CSASDRPGGYTF TGCAGTGCTAGTGACAGGCCAGGAGGCTACACCTTC
TRBJ2-7 TRBV5-1 TRBD2 - CASSLVSSGDAYYEQYF TGCGCCAGCAGCTTGGTGTCTAGCGGGGACGCTTACTACGAGCAGTACTTC
TRBJ2-5 TRBV5-4 - - CASSSGHEQETQYF TGTGCCAGCAGCTCTGGACATGAGCAAGAGACCCAGTACTTC
TRBJ2-2 TRBV2 - - CASSGIGRVTGELFF TGTGCCAGCAGCGGAATAGGCCGGGTGACCGGGGAGCTGTTTTTT
TRBJ1-2 TRBV7-9 - - CASSLSGGAGYTF TGTGCCAGCAGCTTATCAGGAGGGGCTGGCTACACCTTC
TRBJ2-7 TRBV9 - - CASSVGVGAGKQYF TGTGCCAGCAGCGTAGGGGTAGGTGCGGGTAAGCAGTACTTC
TRBJ1-5 TRBV6-1 TRBD1 - CASSEEQQGGSQPQHF TGTGCCAGCAGTGAAGAGCAACAGGGGGGCAGTCAGCCCCAGCATTTT
TRBJ1-1 TRBV5-1 TRBD1 - CASSFRDRATEAFF TGCGCCAGCAGCTTCCGGGACAGGGCCACTGAAGCTTTCTTT
TRBJ2-2 TRBV7-3 - - CASSSGGTGELFF TGTGCCAGCAGCTCAGGGGGGACCGGGGAGCTGTTTTTT
TRBJ1-2 TRBV18 - - CASSPDRTYGYTF TGTGCCAGCTCACCCGACAGGACCTATGGCTACACCTTC
TRBJ2-5 TRBV2 - - CASSEAAGTQETQYF TGTGCCAGCAGTGAAGCGGCGGGAACCCAAGAGACCCAGTACTTC
TRBJ1-1 TRBV5-1 - - CASSSLGRQGTEAFF TGCGCCAGCAGCTCGCTGGGCAGGCAGGGCACTGAAGCTTTCTTT
TRBJ2-3 TRBV4-1 TRBD1 - CASSREDRVTDTQYF TGCGCCAGCAGCCGAGAGGACAGGGTTACAGATACGCAGTATTTT
TRBJ2-7 TRBV18 - - CASSPSRQGGSYEQYF TGTGCCAGCTCACCCTCTAGGCAGGGGGGCTCCTACGAGCAGTACTTC
TRBJ1-5 TRBV19 - - CASSIPGNQPQHF TGTGCCAGTAGTATCCCGGGCAATCAGCCCCAGCATTTT
TRBJ1-2 TRBV19 - - CASSIVSGNGYTF TGTGCCAGTAGTATCGTTTCAGGGAACGGCTACACCTTC
TRBJ1-2 TRBV28 - - CASSFGQGNYGYTF TGTGCCAGCAGTTTCGGTCAGGGCAACTATGGCTACACCTTC
TRBJ2-7 TRBV12-3/TRBV12-4 TRBD2 - CASSPGGEQYF TGTGCCAGCAGTCCGGGGGGCGAGCAGTACTTC
TRBJ1-5 TRBV29-1 - - CSVEGQAGQPQHF TGCAGCGTTGAAGGACAGGCGGGTCAGCCCCAGCATTTT
TRBJ2-1 TRBV7-2 TRBD2 - CARGTGTSVNEQFF TGTGCCAGGGGGACCGGGACTAGCGTCAATGAGCAGTTCTTC
TRBJ2-5 TRBV5-1 - once CASSPSPQGPQETQYF TGCGCCAGCAGCCCGTCTCCTCAGGGGCCACAAGAGACCCAGTACTTC
TRBJ2-7 TRBV27 TRBD1 - CASSLGDSLAYEQYF TGTGCCAGCAGCCTGGGGGACAGCCTCGCCTACGAGCAGTACTTC